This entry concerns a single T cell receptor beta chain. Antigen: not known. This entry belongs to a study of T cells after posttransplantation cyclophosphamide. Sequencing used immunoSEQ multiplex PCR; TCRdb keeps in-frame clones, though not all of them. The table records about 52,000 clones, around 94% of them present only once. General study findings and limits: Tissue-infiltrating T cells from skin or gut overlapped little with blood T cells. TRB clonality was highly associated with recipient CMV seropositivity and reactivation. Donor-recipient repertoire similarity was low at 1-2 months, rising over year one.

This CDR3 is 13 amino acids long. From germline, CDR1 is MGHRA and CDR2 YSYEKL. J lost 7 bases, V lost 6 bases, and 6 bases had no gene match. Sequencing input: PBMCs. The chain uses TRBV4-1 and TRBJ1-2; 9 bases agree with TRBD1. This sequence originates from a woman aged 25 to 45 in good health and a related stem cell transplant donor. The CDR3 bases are TGCGCCAGCAGGAGACAGGGGGAAACTGGCTACACCTTC. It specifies CASRRQGETGYTF.